Described below is a single T cell receptor beta chain sequence and its context. The antigen remains undetermined. One end of the junction is discordant with germline, which a read error may explain. The source of the sample is a study of human T cells and chemical hapten exposure. Study-level results: While controls formed fewer of them, expanded TCRs formed significantly more large CDR3 similarity clusters.

The germline CDR1 and CDR2 sequences are MDHEN and SYDVKM. The CDR3 contains 14 residues. Time point in this sample: patch test 3, about 24 weeks after DPC sensitization. This sample's treatment: therapeutic diphenylcyclopropenone sensitization with weekly scalp DPC. TCRdb recomputed calls from the RACE reads with MiXCR, one row per CDR3 protein. Here the sample spans 210,000 or so distinct CDR3 sequences, roughly a quarter being singletons. The chain carries TRBV28 and TRBJ1-5, with D perhaps matching TRBD1 (5 bases). This receptor was identified in a woman in her 40s with alopecia areata. Some clones in this sample may be carry-over from other donors' samples. The sample here was whole blood, taken in connection with sensitization to the hapten diphenylcyclopropenone (DPC). The CDR3 nucleotides read TGTGCCAGCAGTTTACATGGGGCTGGTCAGCCCCAGAATTTT. Protein: CASSLHGAGQPQNF.